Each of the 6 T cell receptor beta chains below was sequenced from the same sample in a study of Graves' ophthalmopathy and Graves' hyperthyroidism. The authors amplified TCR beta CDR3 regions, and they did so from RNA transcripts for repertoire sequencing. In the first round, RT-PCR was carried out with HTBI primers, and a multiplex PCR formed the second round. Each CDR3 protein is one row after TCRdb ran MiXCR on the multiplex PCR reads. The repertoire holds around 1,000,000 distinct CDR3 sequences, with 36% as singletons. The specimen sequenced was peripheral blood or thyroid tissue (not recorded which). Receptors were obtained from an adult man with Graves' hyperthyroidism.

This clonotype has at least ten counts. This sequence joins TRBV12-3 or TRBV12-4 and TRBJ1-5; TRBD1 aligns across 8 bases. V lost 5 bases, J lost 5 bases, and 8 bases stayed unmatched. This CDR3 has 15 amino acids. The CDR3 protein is CASSPRGQVDQPQHF. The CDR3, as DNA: TGTGCCAGCAGTCCAAGGGGACAGGTAGATCAGCCCCAGCATTTT.

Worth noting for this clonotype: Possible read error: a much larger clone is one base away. The CDR3 loop is CASSGGFSGETQCF. CDR3 in DNA: TGTGCCAGCAGCGGAGGTTTCTCGGGAGAGACCCAGTGCTTC. This chain links TRBV9 with TRBJ2-5; D possibly corresponds to TRBD2 (6 bases). This CDR3 comprises 14 residues. CDR1 and CDR2 from the germline V gene are SGDLS and YYNGEE.

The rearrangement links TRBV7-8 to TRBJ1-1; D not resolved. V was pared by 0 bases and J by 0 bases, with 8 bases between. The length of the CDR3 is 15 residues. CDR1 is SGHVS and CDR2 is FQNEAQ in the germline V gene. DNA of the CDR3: TGTGCCAGCAGCTTAGCCCGCACCTTGAACACTGAAGCTTTCTTT. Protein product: CASSLARTLNTEAFF.

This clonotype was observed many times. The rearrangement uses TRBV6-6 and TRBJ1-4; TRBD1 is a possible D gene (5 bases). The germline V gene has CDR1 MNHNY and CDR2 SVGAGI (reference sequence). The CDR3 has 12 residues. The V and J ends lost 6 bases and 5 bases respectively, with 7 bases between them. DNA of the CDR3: TGTGCCAGCAGCGGGGCCAATGAAAAACTGTTTTTT. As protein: CASSGANEKLFF.

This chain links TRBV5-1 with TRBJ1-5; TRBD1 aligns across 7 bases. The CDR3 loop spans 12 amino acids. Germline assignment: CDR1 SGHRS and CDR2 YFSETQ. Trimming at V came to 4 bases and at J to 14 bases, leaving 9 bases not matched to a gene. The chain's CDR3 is CASSRDSSYEHF. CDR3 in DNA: TGCGCCAGCAGCAGGGACAGCTCCTACGAGCATTTT.

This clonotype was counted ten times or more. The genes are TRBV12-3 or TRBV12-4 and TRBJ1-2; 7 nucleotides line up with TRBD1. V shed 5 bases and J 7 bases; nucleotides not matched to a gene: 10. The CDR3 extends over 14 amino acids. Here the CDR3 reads CASSGQALSVGYTF. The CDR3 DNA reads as TGTGCCAGCAGTGGACAGGCCCTATCCGTTGGCTACACCTTC.